This entry concerns a single TCR beta chain. These data belong to a study of tumor T cells in aggressive B-cell lymphoma. The CDR3 covers 13 residues. CDR1 and CDR2 (germline): MNHEY, SMNVEV (reference sequence). V lost 4 bases to trimming and J lost 3 bases; unmatched junction nucleotides: 3. Some clones are missing from TCRdb's copy, which holds only in-frame ones; the method was immunoSEQ multiplex PCR. This sample has about 2,100 clones; approximately 84% occur once, and the top ten carry about a fifth. The TCR originated in an adult with diffuse large B cell lymphoma. The source material was tumor tissue. The rearrangement links TRBV27 to TRBJ2-7, with TRBD2 matching 7 bases. Written as DNA, the CDR3 is TGTGCCAGCAGTTCGGGGGGTGGCTACGAGCAGTACTTC. This translates into CASSSGGGYEQYF.